Shown below are 21 T cell receptor beta chains from a single sample sequenced in a study of beta chain features in type 1 diabetes. Study-level points and caveats: TCRB CDR3 length was moderately but significantly reduced in all four CD4+ subsets of Type 1 diabetes patients.

Their cognate antigens are unknown. The isolated RNA, all of it, was reverse transcribed, so expressed TCRB transcripts were what got sequenced. Generated by immunoSEQ multiplex PCR, the TCRdb table keeps only in-frame clones and is missing some. Here the sample spans approximately 360,000 clones, over 9.5% being singletons. The sequencing sample was made of naive CD4+ T cells from blood. Source of these receptors: a woman under 30 with type 1 diabetes.

The CDR3 DNA reads as TGTGCCAGCAGCTTAGATGGGCAGTCTAACTATGGCTACACCTTC. The encoded protein is CASSLDGQSNYGYTF. The chain links TRBV7-8 to TRBJ1-2; the D is unclear. V was clipped by 1 base and J by 0 bases, with 9 bases between them. Germline lookup yields CDR1 SGHVS and CDR2 FQNEAQ. This CDR3 has 15 residues.

CDR3 sequence reads: CASSLKGRVYEQYF. The CDR3 DNA follows: TGTGCCAGCAGTTTAAAGGGGCGCGTCTACGAGCAGTACTTC. This chain uses TRBV27 with TRBJ2-7; TRBD1 is a possible D gene (5 bases). The germline V and J ends were trimmed by 2 bases and 3 bases, with 11 bases remaining between them. Germline CDR1 reads MNHEY; CDR2 reads SMNVEV (reference sequence). This CDR3 region has 14 residues.

The rearrangement uses TRBV6-6 and TRBJ1-2; D may be TRBD1 (5 bases). Germline loops: CDR1 MNHNY, CDR2 SVGAGI (reference sequence). Trimming pared 8 bases from V and 7 bases from J, leaving 23 bases between. The CDR3 covers 15 residues. CDR3 in amino acids: CASREAADNGGGYTF. The DNA for the CDR3 is TGTGCCAGCCGGGAGGCGGCAGACAATGGGGGTGGCTACACCTTC.

This clone appeared a few times. V and J are TRBV5-1 and TRBJ2-1, with D tentatively TRBD1 (6 bases). Germline values: CDR1 SGHRS, CDR2 YFSETQ. V lost 4 bases, J lost 1 base, and 12 bases lay in between. CDR3 size: 15 residues. Written as DNA, the CDR3 is TGCGCCAGCAGCCGACAGGTTCTATCCTACAATGAGCAGTTCTTC. It is translated as CASSRQVLSYNEQFF. The full variable domain, its missing parts supplied by reference TRBV5-1 and TRBJ2-1, is KAGVTQTPRYLIKTRGQQVTLSCSPISGHRSVSWYQQTPGQGLQFLFEYFSETQRNKGNFPGRFSGRQFSNSRSEMNVSTLELGDSALYLCASSRQVLSYNEQFFGPGTRLTVL.

The chain recombines TRBV10-2 with TRBJ2-7, with D perhaps TRBD1 (5 bases). The V gene's germline CDR1 is WSHSY and CDR2 SAAADI. V was cut by 6 bases and J by 6 bases, with 9 bases left in between. CDR3 length equals 11 residues. The CDR3 nucleotides are TGCGCCAGCAGCCTAGGGGTCGAGCAGTACTTC. Its protein product is CASSLGVEQYF.

V gene TRBV5-1 combines with J gene TRBJ2-6; perhaps TRBD1 as D (7 bases). Germline loops: CDR1 SGHRS, CDR2 YFSETQ. The CDR3 is 17 amino acids. The V end was cut by 4 bases, the J end by 2 bases, with 16 bases between. CDR3 amino acids: CASSHRQGGTGANVLTF. The DNA for the CDR3 is TGCGCCAGCAGCCATCGACAGGGAGGTACTGGGGCCAACGTCCTGACTTTC.

In its sample, this clone was seen a few times. V is TRBV4-3 and J is TRBJ2-7; 10 nucleotides align to TRBD1. CDR1 and CDR2 from the germline V gene are LGHNA and YSLEER. Losses at the gene ends were 4 bases for V and 4 bases for J; bases not matched to a gene: 7. The CDR3 contains 15 residues. CDR3 nucleotides: TGCGCCAGCAGCCCCGCCGGGACAGGGGTTTACGAGCAGTACTTC. Protein sequence: CASSPAGTGVYEQYF.

This clone was counted between two and nine times. The chain carries TRBV7-3 and TRBJ2-5; a possible D gene is TRBD1 (6 bases). Trimming left V 4 bases short and J 3 bases short, with 12 bases between. Germline loops: CDR1 SGHTA, CDR2 FQGTGA. This CDR3 spans 14 amino acids. The CDR3 bases are TGTGCCAGCAGCTCCACAGGGTCCGAAGAGACCCAGTACTTC. Its protein product is CASSSTGSEETQYF. Full variable domain (outside the CDR3, taken from reference TRBV7-3 and TRBJ2-5): GAGVSQTPSNKVTEKGKYVELRCDPISGHTALYWYRQSLGQGPEFLIYFQGTGAADDSGLPNDRFFAVRPEGSVSTLKIQRTERGDSAVYLCASSSTGSEETQYFGPGTRLLVL.

The chain employs TRBV4-2 and TRBJ2-5, with 12 nucleotides matching TRBD2. The CDR3 loop spans 16 amino acids. J was trimmed by 3 bases and V by 1 base; bases with no gene match: 3. Germline CDR1 and CDR2: LGHNA and YNFKEQ. CDR3 amino acids: CASSQGSSGREETQYF. CDR3 nucleotide sequence: TGTGCCAGCAGCCAAGGGTCTAGCGGGAGGGAAGAGACCCAGTACTTC.

The chain recombines TRBV5-4 with TRBJ2-5; 8 bases match TRBD2. CDR1 is SGHNT and CDR2 is YYREEE in the germline V gene (reference sequence). The CDR3 spans 16 residues. V was pared by 4 bases and J by 5 bases, with 13 bases of the junction left unmatched. CDR3 amino acids: CASSDSTGGAGETQYF. The CDR3 nucleotides are TGTGCCAGCAGCGACTCCACCGGGGGGGCCGGCGAGACCCAGTACTTC.

This CDR3 reads CSVRDLFQETQYF. CDR3 bases: TGCAGCGTCCGGGACTTATTTCAAGAGACCCAGTACTTC. The rearrangement uses TRBV29-1 and TRBJ2-5; possibly TRBD2 for D (6 bases). V was cut by 6 bases and J by 2 bases, with 13 bases left in between. The CDR3 is 13 residues long. Germline lookup yields CDR1 SQVTM and CDR2 ANQGSEA.

V and J are TRBV19 and TRBJ2-7, with 13 bases identical to TRBD2. CDR1 LNHDA and CDR2 SQIVND come from the germline V gene (reference sequence). The CDR3 is made up of 16 amino acids. Unmatched junction bases numbered 6, after V lost 4 bases and J lost 3 bases. CDR3 sequence (DNA): TGTGCCAGTAGTACACCGGGACTAGCGGGGCTCTACGAGCAGTACTTC. Its protein product is CASSTPGLAGLYEQYF.

This clone was observed a handful of times. The rearrangement uses TRBV9 and TRBJ2-1, with 9 bases matching TRBD2. Germline values: CDR1 SGDLS, CDR2 YYNGEE. The length of the CDR3 is 15 residues. V shed 2 bases and J 7 bases; nucleotides not matched to a gene: 7. CDR3 residues: CASSVQPTSGNEQFF. DNA of the CDR3: TGTGCCAGCAGCGTTCAACCGACTAGCGGAAATGAGCAGTTCTTC.

In its sample, this clone was seen a few times. J is TRBJ2-1 and V is TRBV5-4; possibly TRBD1 for D (5 bases). Germline-derived CDR1 and CDR2 are SGHNT and YYREEE (reference sequence). V dropped 4 bases and J dropped 7 bases, with 24 bases sitting between them. The CDR3 has 17 amino acids. The chain's CDR3 is CASSVDMGRVKKNEQFF. The CDR3 DNA follows: TGTGCCAGCAGCGTAGATATGGGCAGGGTCAAAAAGAATGAGCAGTTCTTC.

The chain joins TRBV6-5 to TRBJ1-5; D remains ambiguous. Trimming cost V 5 bases and J 0 bases, with 8 bases left between them. Germline CDR1 reads MNHEY; CDR2 reads SVGAGI. The CDR3 is made up of 14 amino acids. The CDR3 protein is CASSVSSSNQPQHF. The DNA for the CDR3 is TGTGCCAGCAGTGTGAGTAGTAGCAATCAGCCCCAGCATTTT.

This clone has a handful of counts. V and J are TRBV5-4 and TRBJ1-1; possible D gene TRBD1, 5 bases. Trimming pared 3 bases from V and 4 bases from J, leaving 13 bases between. Germline-derived CDR1 and CDR2 are SGHNT and YYREEE (reference sequence). The CDR3 is made up of 14 amino acids. The DNA for the CDR3 is TGTGCCAGCAGCTGGGGGTTGGGGGGCACTGAAGCTTTCTTT. Protein sequence: CASSWGLGGTEAFF.

The rearrangement links TRBV6-5 to TRBJ2-2; weak D call: TRBD1 (5 bases). The CDR3 has 13 amino acids. V was clipped by 10 bases and J by 1 base, with 10 bases between them. CDR1 MNHEY and CDR2 SVGAGI come from the germline V gene. The DNA for the CDR3 is TGTGCCACGACAGCAGAGAACACCGGGGAGCTGTTTTTT. It yields the protein CATTAENTGELFF.

There are a few counts of this clone. The chain combines TRBV9 with TRBJ1-3, with a weak D call TRBD1 (5 bases). Germline CDR1 SGDLS, CDR2 YYNGEE. This CDR3 has 15 residues. The V end was cut by 2 bases, the J end by 4 bases, with 13 bases between. CDR3 region: CASSVSQGYGNTIYF. In DNA form, the CDR3 reads TGTGCCAGCAGCGTCTCCCAGGGATACGGAAACACCATATATTTT. Together with reference TRBV9 and TRBJ1-3, the CDR3 gives the full variable domain: DSGVTQTPKHLITATGQRVTLRCSPRSGDLSVYWYQQSLDQGLQFLIQYYNGEERAKGNILERFSAQQFPDLHSELNLSSLELGDSALYFCASSVSQGYGNTIYFGEGSWLTVV.

The V and J genes are TRBV18 and TRBJ1-1; 7 bases are a match to TRBD1. CDR3 size: 16 residues. Germline-derived CDR1 and CDR2 are KGHSH and LQKENI. V trimming: 3 bases; J trimming: 5 bases; junction bases outside the gene matches: 12. CDR3 protein: CASSPQSTGAPTEAFF. The CDR3 nucleotides read TGTGCCAGCTCACCGCAGTCTACAGGGGCGCCGACTGAAGCTTTCTTT.

This chain connects TRBV29-1 to TRBJ2-2, with no clear D. The germline gives CDR1 SQVTM, CDR2 ANQGSEA. V was pared by 7 bases and J by 1 base, with 10 bases between. The CDR3 runs to 13 residues. The CDR3 bases are TGCAGCGCCCGGGTCCTGAACACCGGGGAGCTGTTTTTT. It yields the protein CSARVLNTGELFF.

The chain uses TRBV2 and TRBJ1-1, with 11 bases that match TRBD1. The V gene's germline CDR1 is SNHLY and CDR2 FYNNEI. The CDR3 is made up of 13 amino acids. After removal of 6 bases from V and 5 bases from J, the junction contained 2 bases not matched to a gene. CDR3 coding DNA: TGTGCCAGCAGGGGACAGGGGGTGACTGAAGCTTTCTTT. Amino acids: CASRGQGVTEAFF.